This T cell receptor (beta chain) was obtained from a study of naive and memory T cell subsets. The CDR3 has 15 amino acids. V dropped 6 bases and J dropped 3; count of bases not matched to a gene: 8. CDR1 and CDR2 from the germline V gene are MNHEY and SVGAGI. Study conclusions and caveats: Higher TCR numbers at tuberculin sites reflect T cell infiltration, per interpretation. Reportedly, tuberculin skin test sites gave far more TCRs than other biopsies.

As to treatment: skin biopsy from PPD injection site in Mantoux-positive individual. TCR cDNA received a 3' ligated oligonucleotide that carried a UMI. This clonotype was counted many times. Its antigen is unknown. Amplification of ligated cDNA took four PCR rounds with SP2 and nested alpha and beta constant primers. Reverse transcription of blood and skin TCR RNA was primed at alpha and beta constant regions. One entry per CDR3 protein, called by TCRdb with MiXCR from the UMI-ligation and nested PCR reads. The table has tens of thousands of distinct CDR3 sequences, about 6.4% seen once. This receptor was identified in an adult in good health. This rearrangement joins TRBV6-5 to TRBJ2-7; TRBD2 agrees at 10 bases. The material sequenced was skin, taken from a tuberculin skin test site. The CDR3 sequence: CASRTGGLAIYEQYF. The CDR3 nucleotides are TGTGCCAGCAGGACCGGGGGACTAGCGATCTACGAGCAGTACTTC.